One sample yielded the 21 T cell receptor beta chains listed below, sequenced in a study of Graves' ophthalmopathy and Graves' hyperthyroidism. RNA transcripts served as template for amplifying TCR beta CDR3 sequences. First-round RT-PCR employed HTBI primers, with a second-round multiplex PCR after it. TCRdb fed the multiplex PCR reads into MiXCR, producing one record per CDR3 protein. The sample gives 400,000 or so distinct CDR3 sequences, 15% of which show up once; approximately 7% is in the top ten. The sample was peripheral blood. These receptors all come from a young woman with stable Graves' hyperthyroidism.

This clonotype was counted ten times or more. This chain links TRBV19 with TRBJ2-7; 7 nucleotides align to TRBD1. Trimming took 4 bases from V and 1 from J; bases not matched to a gene: 7. CDR1 and CDR2 from the germline V gene are LNHDA and SQIVND (reference sequence). This CDR3 spans 15 amino acids. CDR3: CASSTLLTGSYEQYF. The DNA of the CDR3 is TGTGCCAGTAGTACCCTTCTGACAGGGTCCTACGAGCAGTACTTC.

This clonotype showed up just a few times. The chain links TRBV7-3 to TRBJ2-2; D is possibly TRBD1 (6 bases). This CDR3 is 17 amino acids long. V was shortened by 4 bases and J by 5 bases, with 20 bases between the two germline ends. The V gene's germline CDR1 is SGHTA and CDR2 FQGTGA. CDR3 nucleotide sequence: TGTGCCAGCAGCTCCTCTCGGTCGTGGGGGCAGACCGGGGAGCTGTTTTTT. Its translation: CASSSSRSWGQTGELFF.

The genes are TRBV6-1 and TRBJ2-7; 7 bases map to TRBD1. Germline assignment: CDR1 MNHNS and CDR2 SASEGT. The V gene end was trimmed by 6 bases and the J gene end by 3 bases; junction bases not matched to a gene: 5. The CDR3 runs 13 residues. CDR3 in DNA: TGTGCCAGCAGAACCGGGACAGTCTACGAGCAGTACTTC. It translates to CASRTGTVYEQYF.

The table lists this clonotype with many counts. The rearrangement links TRBV7-2 to TRBJ1-6, with 7 bases that match TRBD1. The J segment lost 7 bases and the V segment lost 5 bases, leaving 11 bases of the junction unmatched. The germline V gene has CDR1 SGHTA and CDR2 FQGNSA. This CDR3 is 16 amino acids long. The CDR3 protein is CASSHGTGVGNSPLHF. The CDR3, as DNA: TGTGCCAGCAGCCATGGCACAGGGGTCGGGAATTCACCCCTCCACTTT.

This clonotype was found many times. The gene calls are TRBV3-1 and TRBJ2-5; the D is unclear. The CDR3 is 14 residues long. Germline V gene sequence: CDR1 LGHDT, CDR2 YNNKEL (reference sequence). V was trimmed by 2 bases and J by 9 bases, leaving 16 bases between them. CDR3 loop: CASSQSIGRSAQYF. The CDR3 region has the DNA TGTGCCAGCAGCCAATCCATCGGTCGGAGCGCCCAGTACTTC.

This clonotype was seen repeatedly, ten times or more. This rearrangement joins TRBV24-1 to TRBJ1-1; no definite D call. V lost 3 bases to trimming and J lost 7 bases, with 11 bases between them. Germline CDR1 and CDR2: KGHDR and SFDVKD. There are 13 residues in the CDR3. The CDR3 region has the DNA TGTGCCACCAGTGATCAGGAGGCGGTTGAAGCTTTCTTT. Amino acid sequence: CATSDQEAVEAFF.

This clonotype came up a few times. V is TRBV13 and J is TRBJ2-7, with 8 bases identical to TRBD2. The CDR3 spans 15 residues. V lost 3 bases to trimming and J lost 3 bases; unmatched junction nucleotides: 7. Germline CDR1 and CDR2: PRHDT and FYEKMQ (reference sequence). CDR3 sequence: CASSFRTSPVYEQYF. In DNA form, the CDR3 reads TGTGCCAGCAGCTTCCGGACTAGCCCGGTCTACGAGCAGTACTTC.

This clonotype was counted ten times or more. The V gene is TRBV6-6, the J gene TRBJ1-5; 7 bases line up with TRBD1. CDR1 is MNHNY and CDR2 is SVGAGI in the germline V gene (reference sequence). V lost 6 bases and J lost 7; bases outside the gene matches: 9. This CDR3 is 14 amino acids long. In DNA form, the CDR3 reads TGTGCCAGCAGGTCCACAGGGGTGGGACAGCCCCAGCATTTT. Translating it yields CASRSTGVGQPQHF.

There are many counts of this clonotype. J is TRBJ1-2 and V is TRBV12-3 or TRBV12-4, with 9 positions matching TRBD1. The CDR3 is 14 residues long. The trim removed 6 bases at V and 6 bases at J, leaving 8 bases unmatched. This chain's CDR3 is CASSLQGATNGYTF. For the CDR3, the DNA is TGTGCCAGCAGCTTACAGGGGGCGACGAATGGCTACACCTTC.

The chain links TRBV12-3 or TRBV12-4 to TRBJ2-7, with D perhaps TRBD1 (6 bases). The CDR3 has 15 residues. The V end lost 1 base, the J end lost 3 bases, and 13 bases lay between the germline ends. The CDR3 sequence: CASSLGGRKVYEQYF. CDR3 coding DNA: TGTGCCAGCAGTTTAGGGGGGCGAAAGGTCTACGAGCAGTACTTC.

This clonotype was counted ten times or more. The chain links TRBV6-1 to TRBJ1-2; TRBD1 might be the D (6 bases). The germline V gene has CDR1 MNHNS and CDR2 SASEGT. The CDR3 has 13 amino acids. V was shortened by 6 bases and J by 2 bases, with 10 bases between the two germline ends. The CDR3 protein is CASRNRENYGYTF. DNA of the CDR3: TGTGCCAGCAGAAACAGGGAAAACTATGGCTACACCTTC.

This clonotype was seen many times. The V call is TRBV5-6, the J call TRBJ1-6; 7 nucleotides line up with TRBD1. The germline CDR1 and CDR2 sequences are SGHDT and YYEEEE. The CDR3 length is 16 residues. After removal of 1 base from V and 8 bases from J, the junction contained 9 bases not matched to a gene. CDR3 amino acids: CASSLRFGTVDSPLHF. CDR3 DNA sequence: TGTGCCAGCAGCTTGAGGTTCGGGACAGTAGATTCACCCCTCCACTTT. Supplemented by reference TRBV5-6 and TRBJ1-6, the full variable domain reads DAGVTQSPTHLIKTRGQQVTLRCSPKSGHDTVSWYQQALGQGPQFIFQYYEEEERQRGNFPDRFSGHQFPNYSSELNVNALLLGDSALYLCASSLRFGTVDSPLHFGNGTRLTVT.

This clonotype showed up many times. The gene calls are TRBV19 and TRBJ1-1; D is perhaps TRBD1 (5 bases). Per the germline V gene, CDR1 is LNHDA and CDR2 is SQIVND (reference sequence). The CDR3 is made up of 13 amino acids. The V end was cut by 7 bases, the J end by 8 bases, with 17 bases between. CDR3 in amino acids: CASTMGHQEEAFF. Here the CDR3 DNA reads TGTGCCAGTACTATGGGGCACCAAGAGGAAGCTTTCTTT.

This clonotype was seen repeatedly, ten times or more. The V gene is TRBV12-3 or TRBV12-4, the J gene TRBJ1-2; possibly TRBD1 for D (6 bases). V was trimmed by 8 bases and J by 4 bases, leaving 11 bases between them. The CDR3 is made up of 12 amino acids. The CDR3 nucleotides are TGTGCCAGCTACAGGGCCGGCTATGGCTACACCTTC. It yields the protein CASYRAGYGYTF.

This clonotype appeared many times. The chain has TRBV14 and TRBJ1-3; D not resolved. V lost 4 bases to trimming and J lost 2 bases, with 9 bases between them. CDR3 length: 14 residues. The germline V gene encodes CDR1 SGHDN and CDR2 FVKESK. The CDR3 spells CASSPRFPGNTIYF. DNA for the CDR3: TGTGCCAGCAGCCCCCGGTTCCCTGGAAACACCATATATTTT.

The V and J genes are TRBV13 and TRBJ2-7; tentatively, D is TRBD1 or TRBD2 (6 bases each). Germline lookup yields CDR1 PRHDT and CDR2 FYEKMQ (reference sequence). The CDR3 extends over 16 amino acids. Trimming removed 1 base from V and 4 bases from J, with 17 bases in between. CDR3 region: CASSLALGGLGYEQYF. In DNA form, the CDR3 reads TGTGCCAGCAGCTTAGCGCTCGGGGGCTTAGGGTACGAGCAGTACTTC.

At least ten counts were recorded for this clonotype. The gene calls are TRBV13 and TRBJ1-2; D is uncertain. The CDR3 is 16 amino acids. V lost 0 bases and J lost 0, with 11 bases in between. Per germline, CDR1 PRHDT and CDR2 FYEKMQ (reference sequence). The CDR3 region has the DNA TGTGCCAGCAGCTTAGGAGTACACAGATCTAACTATGGCTACACCTTC. This gives the protein CASSLGVHRSNYGYTF.

This clonotype appeared a few times. The genes are TRBV2 and TRBJ1-6; 7 nucleotides line up with TRBD1. CDR1 is SNHLY, CDR2 FYNNEI, per germline. J lost 7 bases, V lost 6 bases, and 6 bases had no gene match. This CDR3 comprises 14 residues. In DNA, the CDR3 is TGTGCCAGCAGCCGCGGGACAGACAATTCACCCCTCCACTTT. It translates to CASSRGTDNSPLHF.

At least ten counts were recorded for this clonotype. The chain couples TRBV19 to TRBJ1-2; the D gene is possibly TRBD1 (6 bases). This CDR3 has 12 residues. Looked up from germline, CDR1 is LNHDA and CDR2 is SQIVND (reference sequence). Trimming pared 8 bases from V and 5 bases from J, leaving 12 bases between. The DNA of the CDR3 is TGTGCCAGTGTCGGACAGACTTATGGCTACACCTTC. It yields the protein CASVGQTYGYTF. Using reference TRBV19 and TRBJ1-2 for the parts outside the CDR3, the full variable domain is DGGITQSPKYLFRKEGQNVTLSCEQNLNHDAMYWYRQDPGQGLRLIYYSQIVNDFQKGDIAEGYSVSREKKESFPLTVTSAQKNPTAFYLCASVGQTYGYTFGSGTRLTVV.

Points on this clonotype: A much more abundant neighbour one base away suggests this may be a read error. This rearrangement joins TRBV6-5 to TRBJ1-6, with D perhaps matching TRBD1 (5 bases). Germline V gives CDR1 MNHEY, CDR2 SVGAGI. This CDR3 has 16 amino acids. Here the CDR3 reads CASGYSGQPLRTPLHF. The CDR3 bases are TGTGCCAGCGGTTACTCGGGGCAGCCCTTAAGGACACCCCTCCACTTT.

This chain connects TRBV6-2 or TRBV6-3 to TRBJ1-6; 7 positions match TRBD1. Trimming removed 6 bases from V and 8 bases from J; junction bases left unmatched: 7. CDR3 length: 14 residues. The germline V gene has CDR1 MNHEY and CDR2 SVGEGT. This CDR3 reads CASSPPGQYSPLHF. The DNA of the CDR3 is TGTGCCAGCAGCCCCCCGGGACAGTATTCACCCCTCCACTTT.